One sample yielded the 24 T cell receptor beta chains listed below, sequenced in a study of cytomegalovirus exposure and HLA in healthy donors. In the PCR, 60 Vbeta and 13 Jbeta primers were used. Assay: immunoSEQ multiplex PCR; the TCRdb copy retains only in-frame clones and omits some. The table includes about 230,000 clones, more than 75% detected once. Sequenced sample: PBMCs. These TCRs come from a girl aged 2 to 10 in good health and CMV-seronegative.

J is TRBJ1-4 and V is TRBV18; TRBD1 might be the D (5 bases). This CDR3 comprises 15 residues. The V and J ends lost 0 bases and 7 bases respectively, with 12 bases between them. Germline V gives CDR1 KGHSH, CDR2 LQKENI. CDR3 residues: CASSPPSRAGEKLFF. DNA of the CDR3: TGTGCCAGCTCACCACCTTCCAGGGCTGGTGAAAAACTGTTTTTT.

The chain couples TRBV10-3 to TRBJ1-4; D ambiguous. Germline CDR1 reads ENHRY; CDR2 reads SYGVKD. V lost 4 bases to trimming and J lost 6 bases, with 18 bases between them. The CDR3 has 16 amino acids. The chain's CDR3 is CAISAGVKPIDEKLFF. The CDR3 DNA reads as TGTGCCATCAGTGCGGGAGTGAAGCCTATCGATGAAAAACTGTTTTTT.

The chain uses TRBV30 and TRBJ1-4, with D unresolved. The germline V gene encodes CDR1 GTSNPN and CDR2 SVGIG (reference sequence). Trimming stripped 2 bases from V and 0 bases from J, with 7 bases between. The CDR3 spans 14 residues. CDR3 coding DNA: TGTGCCTGGAGTATAGTCGCAACTAATGAAAAACTGTTTTTT. This translates into CAWSIVATNEKLFF.

In this sample, this clone turned up once. The V call is TRBV7-9, the J call TRBJ2-2; TRBD2 matches 11 bases. Trimming cost V 7 bases and J 6 bases; bases outside gene matches: 7. The CDR3 is 15 amino acids. Germline CDR1 reads SEHNR; CDR2 reads FQNEAQ (reference sequence). The CDR3 nucleotides are TGTGCCAGCAATTTAGCGGGAGGGGACCCCGGGGAGCTGTTTTTT. Translating gives CASNLAGGDPGELFF.

The rearrangement links TRBV4-1 to TRBJ1-1, with D perhaps TRBD1 (6 bases). The CDR3 runs to 17 residues. Germline V gene lookup returns CDR1 MGHRA and CDR2 YSYEKL. V lost 4 bases, J lost 0 bases, and 18 bases lay in between. The CDR3 nucleotides read TGCGCCAGCAGCCCGACAGGACAGAAGAACATGAACACTGAAGCTTTCTTT. It is translated as CASSPTGQKNMNTEAFF.

This clone showed up just a few times. The chain has TRBV27 and TRBJ2-7; 7 positions agree with TRBD2. After removal of 6 bases from V and 4 bases from J, the junction contained 6 bases not matched to a gene. Germline V lookup: CDR1 MNHEY, CDR2 SMNVEV (reference sequence). The CDR3 loop spans 13 amino acids. CDR3: CASSLGGTYEQYF. DNA of the CDR3: TGTGCCAGCAGCCTGGGGGGGACTTACGAGCAGTACTTC.

DNA for the CDR3: TGTGCCTGGAGGTTTTTAAACAATGAGCAGTTCTTC. This sequence encodes CAWRFLNNEQFF. This rearrangement joins TRBV30 to TRBJ2-1; unclear D gene. Germline V gene data show CDR1 as GTSNPN and CDR2 as SVGIG (reference sequence). The V end was cut by 3 bases, the J end by 5 bases, with 8 bases between. The CDR3 loop spans 12 amino acids.

There are a few counts of this clone. V is TRBV7-9 and J is TRBJ2-2; possibly TRBD2 for D (5 bases). The CDR3 runs to 15 residues. The V gene's germline CDR1 is SEHNR and CDR2 FQNEAQ (reference sequence). V was clipped by 4 bases and J by 6 bases, with 15 bases between them. The DNA for the CDR3 is TGTGCCAGCAGCTCCGGACTTCTCCCGCCCGGGGAGCTGTTTTTT. Protein product: CASSSGLLPPGELFF. The full variable domain, in which reference TRBV7-9 and TRBJ2-2 provide the parts outside the CDR3, is DTGVSQNPRHKITKRGQNVTFRCDPISEHNRLYWYRQTLGQGPEFLTYFQNEAQLEKSRLLSDRFSAERPKGSFSTLEIQRTEQGDSAMYLCASSSGLLPPGELFFGEGSRLTVL.

The V and J genes are TRBV7-2 and TRBJ2-1; TRBD2 matches at 8 bases. Germline values: CDR1 SGHTA, CDR2 FQGNSA. The CDR3 contains 14 residues. With 2 bases clipped from V and 7 bases from J, the junction kept 4 bases outside the gene matches. The CDR3 region has the DNA TGTGCCAGCAGCTTAATAGCGGGAATTAATGAGCAGTTCTTC. It specifies CASSLIAGINEQFF.

This clone has a handful of counts. The chain is built from TRBV25-1 and TRBJ1-6, with D hard to call. This CDR3 is 15 amino acids long. The V and J ends lost 2 bases and 6 bases respectively, with 11 bases between them. Germline CDR1 MGHDK, CDR2 SYGVNS. For the CDR3, the DNA is TGTGCCAGCAGTGAACGGGAGGGAACTAATTCACCCCTCCACTTT. It specifies CASSEREGTNSPLHF. The entire variable domain, with the rest obtained from reference TRBV25-1 and TRBJ1-6, is as follows: EADIYQTPRYLVIGTGKKITLECSQTMGHDKMYWYQQDPGMELHLIHYSYGVNSTEKGDLSSESTVSRIRTEHFPLTLESARPSHTSQYLCASSEREGTNSPLHFGNGTRLTVT.

This chain connects TRBV4-2 to TRBJ2-1; 9 bases map to TRBD2. CDR1 is LGHNA, CDR2 YNFKEQ, per germline. The ends lost 3 bases at V and 9 bases at J; junction bases unmatched: 3. This CDR3 has 13 amino acids. CDR3 DNA sequence: TGTGCCAGCAGCCAGGGGACTAGCAGTGAGCAGTTCTTC. Protein sequence: CASSQGTSSEQFF.

The CDR3 DNA reads as TGTGCCAGCAGCGCTGGACACTTAGTAGGAGATACGCAGTATTTT. Translation: CASSAGHLVGDTQYF. This chain connects TRBV7-3 to TRBJ2-3; TRBD1 might be the D (5 bases). CDR1 is SGHTA and CDR2 is FQGTGA in the germline V gene. This CDR3 region has 15 residues. Trimming removed 5 bases from V and 5 bases from J, with 17 bases in between.

This chain connects TRBV6-1 to TRBJ2-3; maybe TRBD2 (6 bases). Germline V CDR1 and CDR2: MNHNS, SASEGT. This CDR3 has 13 amino acids. Trimming left V 3 bases short and J 4 bases short, with 8 bases between. The CDR3: CASSDRRADTQYF. The CDR3 DNA reads as TGTGCCAGCAGTGATAGGAGGGCAGATACGCAGTATTTT.

The chain couples TRBV2 to TRBJ1-5, with 8 bases lining up with TRBD1. The CDR3 has 15 amino acids. Trimming took 4 bases from V and 6 from J; bases not matched to a gene: 8. Germline V CDR1 and CDR2: SNHLY, FYNNEI. The CDR3 sequence is CASSVERQGTQPQHF. The CDR3 coding sequence is TGTGCCAGCAGTGTAGAACGACAGGGGACTCAGCCCCAGCATTTT.

The rearrangement uses TRBV30 and TRBJ2-5; D remains ambiguous. The germline V and J ends were trimmed by 2 bases and 5 bases, with 6 bases remaining between them. The CDR3 sequence is 11 residues long. CDR1 and CDR2 from the germline V gene are GTSNPN and SVGIG (reference sequence). CDR3 sequence: CAWSPLETQYF. The DNA for the CDR3 is TGTGCCTGGAGTCCACTGGAGACCCAGTACTTC. The full variable domain, completed using reference TRBV30 and TRBJ2-5, is SQTIHQWPATLVQPVGSPLSLECTVEGTSNPNLYWYRQAAGRGLQLLFYSVGIGQISSEVPQNLSASRPQDRQFILSSKKLLLSDSGFYLCAWSPLETQYFGPGTRLLVL.

This clone was seen once. The chain uses TRBV5-6 and TRBJ2-3, with D possibly matching TRBD1 (5 bases). Germline CDR1 and CDR2: SGHDT and YYEEEE. CDR3 length: 15 amino acids. With 1 base removed from V and 7 bases from J, the gap between germline ends came to 16 bases. The CDR3 bases are TGTGCCAGCAGCTTGTTAGACAGACGACCTAATACGCAGTATTTT. It specifies CASSLLDRRPNTQYF.

With respect to this clone: This sample includes further DNA sequences coding for the same CDR3. V usage is TRBV19 and J usage is TRBJ2-2, with a possible D match to TRBD2 (6 bases). This CDR3 has 14 residues. Trimming stripped 1 base from V and 3 bases from J, with 6 bases between. The germline CDR1 and CDR2 sequences are LNHDA and SQIVND (reference sequence). Here the CDR3 reads CASSIAGDTGELFF. The DNA for the CDR3 is TGTGCCAGTAGTATAGCGGGGGACACCGGGGAGCTGTTTTTT.

This clone came up a few times. The chain links TRBV2 to TRBJ1-5; a weak D match, TRBD1 (6 bases). Trimming removed 2 bases at V and 4 bases at J, with 12 bases between. The CDR3 has 15 residues. Per germline, CDR1 SNHLY and CDR2 FYNNEI. The CDR3: CASSERQAANQPQHF. CDR3 bases: TGTGCCAGCAGTGAAAGACAGGCGGCAAATCAGCCCCAGCATTTT. Looking up the rest from reference TRBV2 and TRBJ1-5 gives the full variable domain: EPEVTQTPSHQVTQMGQEVILRCVPISNHLYFYWYRQILGQKVEFLVSFYNNEISEKSEIFDDQFSVERPDGSNFTLKIRSTKLEDSAMYFCASSERQAANQPQHFGDGTRLSIL.

The rearrangement uses TRBV6-6 and TRBJ1-1; unclear D gene. CDR3 length: 13 residues. Germline V gene data show CDR1 as MNHNY and CDR2 as SVGAGI (reference sequence). V was shortened by 2 bases and J by 3 bases, with 7 bases between the two germline ends. CDR3 nucleotide sequence: TGTGCCAGCAGTTACGGTCGGTACACTGAAGCTTTCTTT. Protein sequence: CASSYGRYTEAFF.

V and J are TRBV6-1 and TRBJ2-5; 16 bases map to TRBD2. Germline V lookup: CDR1 MNHNS, CDR2 SASEGT. V was clipped by 1 base and J by 3 bases; unmatched bases: 2. This CDR3 is 17 amino acids long. CDR3 sequence reads: CASSEGGLAGGKETQYF. In DNA, the CDR3 is TGTGCCAGCAGTGAAGGGGGACTAGCGGGAGGGAAAGAGACCCAGTACTTC.

The chain couples TRBV7-9 to TRBJ1-2, with TRBD1 as a possible D gene (5 bases). V was trimmed by 5 bases and J by 13 bases, leaving 14 bases between them. The germline CDR1 and CDR2 sequences are SEHNR and FQNEAQ (reference sequence). The length of the CDR3 is 11 residues. In DNA, the CDR3 is TGTGCCAGCAGCAACCGGGGGGTAGGCACCTTC. It encodes CASSNRGVGTF.

This clone was observed a few times. The chain has TRBV5-8 and TRBJ2-7; a possible D gene is TRBD1 (6 bases). The V gene lost 5 bases and the J gene lost 5 bases, with 17 bases spanning the gap. Germline values: CDR1 SGHTS, CDR2 YDEGEE. There are 14 residues in the CDR3. The CDR3 coding sequence is TGTGCCAGCAGTAGGGACATAGGGGCCCACGAGCAGTACTTC. Translating gives CASSRDIGAHEQYF.

This clone has more than one count but fewer than ten. The J gene is TRBJ2-7, the V gene TRBV4-1; possibly TRBD2 for D (5 bases). In germline, CDR1 is MGHRA, CDR2 YSYEKL. The CDR3 length is 15 residues. The V and J ends lost 1 base and 2 bases respectively, with 12 bases between them. The CDR3 here is CASSQGERPTYEQYF. CDR3 DNA: TGCGCCAGCAGCCAAGGGGAGCGACCCACCTACGAGCAGTACTTC.

V is TRBV30 and J is TRBJ2-7, with 8 bases fitting TRBD1. Germline CDR1 is GTSNPN and CDR2 is SVGIG (reference sequence). There are 14 residues in the CDR3. The V gene end was trimmed by 4 bases and the J gene end by 2 bases; junction bases not matched to a gene: 7. In DNA, the CDR3 is TGTGCCTGGAACCTAGGACAGGGTACCTACGAGCAGTACTTC. This encodes CAWNLGQGTYEQYF. The variable domain in full, with the rest retrieved from reference TRBV30 and TRBJ2-7, is SQTIHQWPATLVQPVGSPLSLECTVEGTSNPNLYWYRQAAGRGLQLLFYSVGIGQISSEVPQNLSASRPQDRQFILSSKKLLLSDSGFYLCAWNLGQGTYEQYFGPGTRLTVT.